The clone carrying this TCR beta chain appeared many times. Germline loops: CDR1 MNHEY, CDR2 SVGAGI. The V end lost 6 bases, the J end lost 5 bases, and 19 bases lay between the germline ends. CDR3 size: 15 residues. The data stem from a study of human T cells and chemical hapten exposure. TCRdb recomputed calls from the RACE reads with MiXCR, one row per CDR3 protein. The repertoire includes fewer than 130,000 distinct CDR3 sequences, 9.5% to 12% of them detected once, and around 3.5% sits in the top ten. The time point here: patch test 1, 2 weeks after DPC sensitization. This sample's treatment: therapeutic diphenylcyclopropenone sensitization with weekly scalp DPC.

The gene calls are TRBV6-5 and TRBJ2-5; no firm D call. The specimen comprised whole blood, sampled in connection with sensitization to the hapten diphenylcyclopropenone (DPC). The TCR was taken from a woman in her forties with alopecia areata. Some clones in this sample may be carry-over from other donors' samples. The CDR3 DNA sequence: TGTGCCAGCAGAACCCGATTCTCTAGTCTGGAGACCCAGTACTTC. It encodes CASRTRFSSLETQYF.